This T cell receptor (beta chain) comes out of a study of neurological immune-mediated disorders. Via MiXCR, TCRdb re-called the 5' RACE reads, giving one row per CDR3 protein. The sample yields about 50,000 distinct CDR3 sequences, about 3.5% seen once. CDR1 SEHNR and CDR2 FQNEAQ come from the germline V gene (reference sequence). This CDR3 region has 15 residues. V lost 5 bases and J lost 1, with 14 bases in between. The table lists this clonotype with many counts. The chain combines TRBV7-9 with TRBJ1-1; D is perhaps TRBD1 (5 bases). The specimen sequenced was PBMCs. This sequence was found in a man aged 35 to 55 with multiple sclerosis. The CDR3 reads CASSGGAATNTEAFF. CDR3 in DNA: TGTGCCAGCAGCGGAGGGGCGGCTACGAACACTGAAGCTTTCTTT.